The rows below give T cell receptor beta chains drawn from one sample of a study of T cell repertoires in cytomegalovirus infection. In TCRdb, the reads were re-called with MiXCR into one record per CDR3 protein. The sample lists about 180,000 distinct CDR3 sequences; roughly 14% were seen once. Input material: PBMCs. Every receptor here comes from a human donor in good health (CMV status not recorded). Some clones in this sample may be carry-over from other donors' samples. CDR3s include the opening cysteine and the closing phenylalanine or tryptophan. Fields, in order: J gene, D gene, V gene, clone size, CDR3 protein, CDR3 DNA. D genes are given only for firm matches. Clone size is not always given. Where it is, it says once, few, many or a class for expanded clones.

TRBJ1-1,-,TRBV10-2,-,CASERDSNTEAFF,TGCGCCAGCGAAAGAGACAGCAACACTGAAGCTTTCTTT
TRBJ1-1,-,TRBV2,few,CASSSRIEAFF,TGTGCCAGCAGTAGCCGAATTGAAGCTTTCTTT
TRBJ2-1,-,TRBV4-1,-,CASRQVLSYNEQFF,TGCGCCAGCAGGCAAGTTCTATCCTACAATGAGCAGTTCTTC
TRBJ2-7,-,TRBV7-9,-,CASSPTDEQYF,TGTGCCAGCAGCCCAACGGACGAGCAGTACTTC
TRBJ2-7,-,TRBV18,-,CASSLSGSYYEQYF,TGTGCCAGCTCACTCTCGGGATCTTACTACGAGCAGTACTTC
TRBJ1-4,-,TRBV15,-,CATSTSSGNSNEKLFF,TGTGCCACCAGCACCTCTTCAGGGAACTCTAATGAAAAACTGTTTTTT
TRBJ1-1,-,TRBV7-9,many,CASSLNRARVIIGGTEAFF,TGTGCCAGCAGCTTAAACAGGGCCAGGGTAATAATAGGAGGCACTGAAGCTTTCTTT
TRBJ1-2,TRBD1,TRBV7-9,few,CASSTGQGALYYGYTF,TGTGCCAGCAGCACAGGACAGGGGGCGTTATACTATGGCTACACCTTC
TRBJ2-7,TRBD2,TRBV28,many,CASRPSGRAGWGEQYF,TGTGCCAGCAGACCTAGCGGGAGGGCCGGGTGGGGAGAGCAGTACTTC
TRBJ1-2,-,TRBV20-1,-,CSARDLADYGYTF,TGCAGTGCTAGAGATCTGGCGGACTATGGCTACACCTTC
TRBJ2-1,-,TRBV28,many,CASSSPRGASSYNEQFF,TGTGCCAGCAGTTCCCCCCGCGGGGCAAGCTCCTACAATGAGCAGTTCTTC
TRBJ1-5,-,TRBV3-1,few,CASSARGFNQPQHF,TGTGCCAGCAGCGCCAGGGGCTTCAATCAGCCCCAGCATTTT
TRBJ2-1,-,TRBV24-1,few,CATSDFLADEQFF,TGTGCCACCAGTGATTTCCTAGCCGATGAGCAGTTCTTC
TRBJ1-2,TRBD1,TRBV7-9,many,CASSLGGGALNGYTF,TGTGCCAGCAGCTTAGGAGGGGGCGCATTGAATGGCTACACCTTC
TRBJ2-1,-,TRBV7-3,many,CASSALGASYNEQFF,TGTGCCAGCAGCGCCCTTGGGGCATCCTACAATGAGCAGTTCTTC
TRBJ2-2,-,TRBV2,few,CASSEVGPFNTGELFF,TGTGCCAGCAGTGAAGTAGGGCCCTTCAACACCGGGGAGCTGTTTTTT
TRBJ1-2,-,TRBV20-1,-,CSARGPDNNYGYTF,TGCAGTGCTAGAGGTCCAGATAATAACTATGGCTACACCTTC
TRBJ2-5,TRBD1,TRBV12-3/TRBV12-4,many,CASSFGQGVETQYF,TGTGCCAGCAGTTTCGGACAGGGGGTAGAGACCCAGTACTTC
TRBJ2-3,-,TRBV10-3,-,CAIREDRGTDTQYF,TGTGCCATCAGGGAGGACCGAGGCACAGATACGCAGTATTTT
TRBJ2-3,TRBD2,TRBV6-5,many,CASSSTQGLASTDTQYF,TGTGCCAGCAGTTCCACCCAGGGACTAGCGAGCACAGATACGCAGTATTTT
TRBJ2-7,TRBD1,TRBV28,-,CASTRTGGTYEQYF,TGTGCCAGCACCCGGACAGGGGGAACCTACGAGCAGTACTTC
TRBJ2-4,TRBD1,TRBV7-8,many,CASSYRRDSLGLAKNIQYF,TGTGCCAGCAGCTATCGCCGGGACAGTTTAGGGCTAGCCAAAAACATTCAGTACTTC
TRBJ1-2,-,TRBV5-1,few,CASSKLHSIYGYTF,TGCGCCAGCAGCAAACTTCACAGTATTTATGGCTACACCTTC
TRBJ1-5,TRBD1,TRBV7-2,many,CASSERRQGLNQPQHF,TGTGCCAGCAGCGAGCGGCGACAGGGCCTCAATCAGCCCCAGCATTTT
TRBJ1-5,TRBD1,TRBV7-2,many,CASRNRGPQHF,TGTGCCAGCAGGAACAGGGGGCCTCAGCATTTT
TRBJ1-1,-,TRBV7-2,many,CASSTPAGASRTEAFF,TGTGCCAGCAGCACCCCGGCAGGGGCCTCAAGGACTGAAGCTTTCTTT
TRBJ2-7,TRBD1,TRBV10-3,few,CAIRGTANSYEQYF,TGTGCCATCAGAGGGACAGCCAACTCCTACGAGCAGTACTTC
TRBJ1-1,-,TRBV6-5,few,CASSWRGMNTEAFF,TGTGCCAGCAGTTGGAGAGGAATGAACACTGAAGCTTTCTTT
TRBJ1-5,-,TRBV28,-,CASSTTGLHSNQPQHF,TGTGCCAGCAGCACAACGGGACTCCATAGCAATCAGCCCCAGCATTTT